This T cell receptor beta chain was captured by sequencing in a study of shared clonotypes between healthy human individuals. Notes on the study in general: What naive subsets generally showed was a larger estimated richness than memory subsets showed.

Concerning this clone: Its antigen remains unidentified.

Across several immunoSEQ plates, the genomic DNA of each subset was split evenly. TCRdb's table, derived via immunoSEQ multiplex PCR, lists solely in-frame clones and lacks some. The sample shows about 980,000 clones, approximately 80% of them seen only once. The CDR3 loop spans 15 amino acids. CDR1 is MNHEY and CDR2 is SVGAGI in the germline V gene. Between the trimmed V and J ends, which lost 0 bases and 2 bases, there was a span of 11 bases. There were only Caucasian adults among the donors, and all lived in Nashville, Tennessee. The chain joins TRBV6-5 to TRBJ2-7; D could derive from TRBD1 or TRBD2 (5 bases each). Input material: memory CD4+ T cells sorted from blood. The subset: CD45RA-negative fraction. The clonotype originates from a man aged 18 to 29 in good health. The CDR3 sequence is CASSYSGDLPYEQYF. The CDR3, as DNA: TGTGCCAGCAGTTACTCGGGGGACCTTCCCTACGAGCAGTACTTC.